A single sample gave rise to the 2 T cell receptor beta chains below, sequenced in a study of shared clonotypes between healthy human individuals. Clones were read by immunoSEQ multiplex PCR, and TCRdb kept only the in-frame ones, dropping some. There are about 490,000 clones in the sample; 65% to 80% occur only once, and over 9.5% lies in the top ten. Sequencing was done on a sample of PBMCs. Receptors originate from a woman aged 35 to 49 in good health. Some clones in this sample may be carry-over from other donors' samples.

This chain links TRBV19 with TRBJ2-2; 12 bases are shared with TRBD1. The CDR3 totals 17 residues. With V trimmed by 7 bases and J by 6 bases, 12 bases remained unmatched. The germline V gene has CDR1 LNHDA and CDR2 SQIVND (reference sequence). The CDR3 DNA reads TGTGCCAGTATTCTGACCGGGACAGGGGGCAATTCCGGGGAGCTGTTTTTT. Translated, it gives CASILTGTGGNSGELFF.

The chain has TRBV6-1 and TRBJ2-7; D unresolved. The CDR3 runs to 12 residues. CDR1 and CDR2 (germline): MNHNS, SASEGT. The V end was cut by 8 bases, the J end by 2 bases, with 10 bases between. CDR3 region: CASAPEAYEQYF. In nucleotides, the CDR3 is TGTGCCAGCGCTCCGGAAGCCTACGAGCAGTACTTC.